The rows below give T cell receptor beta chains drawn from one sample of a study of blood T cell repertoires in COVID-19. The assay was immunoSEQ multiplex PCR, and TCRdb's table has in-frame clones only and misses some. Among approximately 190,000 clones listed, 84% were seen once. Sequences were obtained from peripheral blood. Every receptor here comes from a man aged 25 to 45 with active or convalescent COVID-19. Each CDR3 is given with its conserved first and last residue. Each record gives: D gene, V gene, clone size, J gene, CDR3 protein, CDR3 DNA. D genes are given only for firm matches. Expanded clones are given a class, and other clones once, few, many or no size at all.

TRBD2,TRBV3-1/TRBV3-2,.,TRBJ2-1,CASSRVAGHYNEQFF,TGTGCCAGCAGCAGGGTAGCGGGCCATTACAATGAGCAGTTCTTC
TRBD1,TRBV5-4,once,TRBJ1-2,CASSSDRANGYTF,TGTGCCAGCAGCTCCGACAGGGCGAATGGCTACACCTTC
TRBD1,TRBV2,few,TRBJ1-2,CASRTQGAPSGYTF,TGTGCCAGCAGGACGCAGGGGGCGCCCAGTGGCTACACCTTC
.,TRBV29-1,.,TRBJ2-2,CSVEFFTGGELFF,TGCAGCGTTGAGTTTTTTACGGGCGGGGAGCTGTTTTTT
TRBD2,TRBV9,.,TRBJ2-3,CASAPEGGSGVFSDTQYF,TGTGCCAGCGCGCCAGAGGGGGGTAGCGGGGTGTTCTCAGATACGCAGTATTTT
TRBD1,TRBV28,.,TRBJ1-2,CASSQPRDRGIYGYTF,TGTGCCAGCAGTCAACCCCGGGACAGGGGTATCTATGGCTACACCTTC
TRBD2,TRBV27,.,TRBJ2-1,CASSLPPLAGGPNEQFF,TGTGCCAGCAGTTTACCCCCACTAGCGGGGGGGCCAAATGAGCAGTTCTTC
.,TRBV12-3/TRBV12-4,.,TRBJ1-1,CASIMGGRTEAFF,TGTGCCAGCATCATGGGGGGGAGAACTGAAGCTTTCTTT
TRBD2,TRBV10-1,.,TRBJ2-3,CASSDRASGTGRSTDTQYF,TGCGCCAGCAGTGATCGCGCTAGCGGGACGGGGCGTAGCACAGATACGCAGTATTTT
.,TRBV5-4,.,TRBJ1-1,CASSRDKGNTEAFF,TGTGCCAGCAGCCGCGACAAAGGTAACACTGAAGCTTTCTTT
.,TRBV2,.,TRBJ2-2,CASNGQVLTGELFF,TGTGCCAGCAACGGTCAGGTCCTCACCGGGGAGCTGTTTTTT
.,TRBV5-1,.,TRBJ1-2,CASSLAGRQGQEGYTF,TGCGCCAGCAGCTTGGCCGGTCGCCAGGGGCAAGAGGGCTACACCTTC
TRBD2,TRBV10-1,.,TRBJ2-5,CASSELAGGLETQYF,TGCGCCAGCAGTGAACTAGCGGGAGGGCTAGAGACCCAGTACTTC
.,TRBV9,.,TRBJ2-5,CASSPGGPQETQYF,TGTGCCAGCAGCCCCGGGGGGCCACAAGAGACCCAGTACTTC
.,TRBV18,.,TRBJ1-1,CASSAGVETEAFF,TGTGCCAGCTCAGCAGGGGTAGAAACTGAAGCTTTCTTT